The 8 T cell receptor beta chains presented below share a single source sample, sequenced in a study of cytomegalovirus exposure and HLA in healthy donors. Libraries were prepared by immunoSEQ multiplex PCR; TCRdb keeps only in-frame clonotypes and omits some of them. The data show some 160,000 clones, 80% to 95% seen once. The sequencing sample was made of PBMCs. These receptors were obtained from a man younger than 35 in good health and CMV-seronegative.

V usage is TRBV7-2 and J usage is TRBJ1-5, with D perhaps TRBD1 (6 bases). CDR1 and CDR2 (germline): SGHTA, FQGNSA. V lost 5 bases and J lost 0, with 14 bases in between. The CDR3 runs 16 residues. The CDR3 region has the DNA TGTGCCAGCAGCCTACAAACAGGGCATAGCAATCAGCCCCAGCATTTT. Translation gives CASSLQTGHSNQPQHF.

The chain joins TRBV9 to TRBJ1-2; unclear D gene. V was cut by 7 bases and J by 2 bases, with 9 bases left in between. The CDR3 sequence is 12 residues long. Germline V gene sequence: CDR1 SGDLS, CDR2 YYNGEE. The DNA of the CDR3 is TGTGCCAGCCGGGAGGGAAACTATGGCTACACCTTC. Translation: CASREGNYGYTF. The full variable domain, rest sourced from reference TRBV9 and TRBJ1-2, is DSGVTQTPKHLITATGQRVTLRCSPRSGDLSVYWYQQSLDQGLQFLIQYYNGEERAKGNILERFSAQQFPDLHSELNLSSLELGDSALYFCASREGNYGYTFGSGTRLTVV.

This chain links TRBV6-1 with TRBJ1-3; 7 bases are shared with TRBD1. From germline, CDR1 is MNHNS and CDR2 SASEGT. The J segment lost 0 bases and the V segment lost 6 bases, leaving 5 bases of the junction unmatched. This CDR3 is 15 amino acids long. The CDR3 bases are TGTGCCAGCAGGATGACAGGGACCTCTGGAAACACCATATATTTT. Its protein is CASRMTGTSGNTIYF.

The chain's CDR3 is CASSLRERSSGANVLTF. The CDR3 DNA reads TGTGCCAGCAGCTTAAGGGAGAGGTCCTCTGGGGCCAACGTCCTGACTTTC. The V and J genes are TRBV7-9 and TRBJ2-6, with a possible D match to TRBD2 (5 bases). The V gene lost 2 bases and the J gene lost 0 bases, with 11 bases spanning the gap. CDR1 is SEHNR, CDR2 FQNEAQ, per germline (reference sequence). This CDR3 has 17 amino acids.

J is TRBJ2-7 and V is TRBV7-6, with 7 positions matching TRBD2. The germline V gene has CDR1 SGHVS and CDR2 FNYEAQ. CDR3 size: 16 residues. V lost 4 bases and J lost 1; bases outside the gene matches: 10. CDR3 coding DNA: TGTGCCAGCAGCTCGGAGCGGGGTAGACTTTCCTACGAGCAGTACTTC. This gives the protein CASSSERGRLSYEQYF.

The rearrangement uses TRBV6-6 and TRBJ1-2; possibly TRBD1 for D (6 bases). The germline CDR1 and CDR2 sequences are MNHNY and SVGAGI (reference sequence). Trimming removed 6 bases from V and 5 bases from J, with 16 bases in between. The CDR3 extends over 14 amino acids. The CDR3 loop reads CASRNGGAGYGYTF. The CDR3 region has the DNA TGTGCCAGCAGAAACGGGGGGGCTGGGTATGGCTACACCTTC.

J is TRBJ2-7 and V is TRBV27, with 10 bases that match TRBD2. CDR1 MNHEY and CDR2 SMNVEV come from the germline V gene (reference sequence). V gave up 10 bases and J gave up 6 bases; unmatched junction bases: 9. This CDR3 spans 13 amino acids. Here the CDR3 DNA reads TGTGCCATCGGAGCGGGGGGGCGCGGCGAGCAGTACTTC. This gives the protein CAIGAGGRGEQYF.

V gene TRBV6-5 combines with J gene TRBJ2-7, with D possibly TRBD1 on 6 matching bases. V was trimmed by 0 bases and J by 1 base, leaving 13 bases between them. This CDR3 region has 16 residues. CDR1 and CDR2 from the germline V gene are MNHEY and SVGAGI. This CDR3 is CASSYSKGVGSYEQYF. The CDR3 bases are TGTGCCAGCAGTTACTCGAAGGGGGTTGGGTCCTACGAGCAGTACTTC.